The present TCR beta chain was sequenced within a study of T cell repertoires in cytomegalovirus infection (dated by TCRdb to the late 2010s). Study-wide context: Peptide stimulations targeted recently identified HLA-C-restricted CMV epitopes, whose presentation resists viral immunomodulation, together with well-studied HLA-B-restricted epitopes. Donor HLA type was relevant to the analysis, because carriage of CMV infection together with the matching HLA type was indicated by public TCR beta signatures.

The reads were generated on an Illumina HiSeq 1500. TCRdb reprocessed the public reads (quality trimming at Q25 with fastp, clone calling with MiXCR) and kept in-frame beta chains. CDR3 protein duplicates are merged, each entry listing the most common genes and DNA. Recorded for this sample are 640,000 or so distinct CDR3 sequences; around 35% of them occurred a single time. Together, the top ten hold 15% to 20% of the sample. As concerns this clonotype: Its binding antigen is unknown. No per-base quality is available; no much larger clone lies one base away.

Via the germline V gene (reference sequence), CDR1 is LNHDA and CDR2 SQIVND. There are 18 amino acids in the CDR3, from cysteine to phenylalanine inclusive. The entry retains the CDR3 DNA only, 54 bases that are in frame from base 1. The trim is 2 bases for V and 1 base for J, with a gap of 18 bases between the germline ends. The paper's findings and limits, for the study overall: The ex vivo response was dominated by HLA-C-restricted CMV-specific TCR beta clonotypes, which also provided the single most frequent clonotype in two of eight donors. In both this cohort and an independent 352-donor cohort, the cumulative frequency of public TCR beta family members distinguished carriers of CMV infection plus the relevant HLA type.

The treatment or condition label, as the study defines it: in vitro stimulation with specific CMV peptide epitopes to enrich CMV-specific T cells. This material consisted of cultured PBMCs, taken from culture after CMV antigen stimulation. The rearranged segments are TRBV19 and TRBJ1-5; 6 matching bases give a weak D call of TRBD1. The clonotype was recovered from a human donor in good health (CMV status not recorded). Some clones in this sample may be carry-over from other donors' samples. The CDR3 is CASSISGKGVKSNQPQHF. The DNA reads as follows: TGTGCCAGTAGTATATCTGGGAAGGGGGTAAAAAGCAATCAGCCCCAGCATTTT.